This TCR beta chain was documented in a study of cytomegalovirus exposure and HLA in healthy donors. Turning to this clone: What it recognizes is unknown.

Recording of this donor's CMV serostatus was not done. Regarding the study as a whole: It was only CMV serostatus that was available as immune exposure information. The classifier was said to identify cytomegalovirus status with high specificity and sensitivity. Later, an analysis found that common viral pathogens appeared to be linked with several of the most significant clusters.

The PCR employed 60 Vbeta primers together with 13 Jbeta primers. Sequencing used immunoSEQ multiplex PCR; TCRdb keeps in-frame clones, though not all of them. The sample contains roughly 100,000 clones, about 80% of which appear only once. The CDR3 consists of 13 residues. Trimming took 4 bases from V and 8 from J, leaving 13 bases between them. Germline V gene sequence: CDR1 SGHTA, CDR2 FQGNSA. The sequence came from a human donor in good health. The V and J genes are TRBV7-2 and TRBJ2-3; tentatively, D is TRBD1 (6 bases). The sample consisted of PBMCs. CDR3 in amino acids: CASSSPPGATQYF. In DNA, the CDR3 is TGTGCCAGCAGCTCCCCCCCAGGGGCTACGCAGTATTTT.